The 7 T cell receptor beta chains below come from one sample, sequenced in a study of blood T cell repertoires in COVID-19. The table came from immunoSEQ multiplex PCR; TCRdb's copy has only in-frame clones and leaves some out. The repertoire holds 95,000 or so clones, 84% seen once, with 24% in the top ten. Specimen: peripheral blood. These receptors were obtained from a human donor in a cohort sampled during active COVID-19.

This clone has only a few counts. The chain couples TRBV19 to TRBJ1-1, with TRBD1 matching over 7 bases. Germline V gene data show CDR1 as LNHDA and CDR2 as SQIVND (reference sequence). The CDR3 covers 16 residues. V shed 1 base and J 0 bases; nucleotides not matched to a gene: 5. CDR3 nucleotides: TGTGCCAGTAGTATAGTCCCGACAGGGCTGAACACTGAAGCTTTCTTT. Its protein product is CASSIVPTGLNTEAFF.

The chain has TRBV9 and TRBJ1-6, with 8 bases that match TRBD1. V trimming: 2 bases; J trimming: 6 bases; junction bases outside the gene matches: 1. CDR1 and CDR2 (germline): SGDLS, YYNGEE. The CDR3 length is 14 residues. The CDR3 protein is CASSVTGVNSPLHF. DNA of the CDR3: TGTGCCAGCAGCGTGACAGGGGTTAATTCACCCCTCCACTTT. Based on the CDR3 plus reference TRBV9 and TRBJ1-6, the full variable domain is DSGVTQTPKHLITATGQRVTLRCSPRSGDLSVYWYQQSLDQGLQFLIQYYNGEERAKGNILERFSAQQFPDLHSELNLSSLELGDSALYFCASSVTGVNSPLHFGNGTRLTVT.

The chain employs TRBV2 and TRBJ2-7, with 9 bases fitting TRBD2. This CDR3 contains 12 residues. V lost 9 bases, J lost 2 bases, and 2 bases stayed unmatched. Germline values: CDR1 SNHLY, CDR2 FYNNEI. For the CDR3, the DNA is TGTGCCAGTAGCGGGGGCACCTACGAGCAGTACTTC. Amino acid sequence: CASSGGTYEQYF.

This clone occurred once. This rearrangement joins TRBV6-5 to TRBJ2-7; perhaps TRBD2 as D (6 bases). Trimming left V 2 bases short and J 6 bases short, with 14 bases between. This CDR3 has 14 amino acids. CDR1 is MNHEY, CDR2 SVGAGI, per germline. CDR3 nucleotides: TGTGCCAGCAGTTACCTCGGGAGTGGTGTCGAGCAGTACTTC. Protein product: CASSYLGSGVEQYF.

A word on this clone: The junction does not match germline at one end; this may be a read error. The chain couples TRBV7-7 to TRBJ1-6; 12 bases match TRBD1. The CDR3 covers 18 residues. Germline V CDR1 and CDR2: SSHAT, FNYEAQ (reference sequence). The CDR3 protein is CASSLGQGAHYRNSPLHF. DNA of the CDR3: TGTGCTAGCAGCCTGGGACAGGGGGCTCACTATCGTAATTCACCCCTCCACTTT.

This rearrangement joins TRBV6-1 to TRBJ1-5; 10 nucleotides match TRBD1. The V and J ends lost 3 bases and 7 bases, in that order; junction bases with no gene match: 3. The germline V gene encodes CDR1 MNHNS and CDR2 SASEGT. The CDR3 has 14 residues. Here the CDR3 DNA reads TGTGCCAGCAGTGAGAGGACAGGGGGACAGCCCCAGCATTTT. Residues: CASSERTGGQPQHF.

The rearrangement uses TRBV7-9 and TRBJ1-1; possibly TRBD1 for D (5 bases). Trimming removed 3 bases at V and 3 bases at J, with 17 bases between. There are 16 residues in the CDR3. Germline V lookup: CDR1 SEHNR, CDR2 FQNEAQ (reference sequence). CDR3 in DNA: TGTGCCAGCAGCTTTACTCAGGGCAGTGGGTACACTGAAGCTTTCTTT. Amino acids: CASSFTQGSGYTEAFF. Together with reference TRBV7-9 and TRBJ1-1, the CDR3 gives the full variable domain: DTGVSQNPRHKITKRGQNVTFRCDPISEHNRLYWYRQTLGQGPEFLTYFQNEAQLEKSRLLSDRFSAERPKGSFSTLEIQRTEQGDSAMYLCASSFTQGSGYTEAFFGQGTRLTVV.